Below, 2 T cell receptor beta chains from the same sample are listed, as sequenced in a study of T cell changes during pregnancy in multiple sclerosis. Using immunoSEQ multiplex PCR, the repertoire was profiled, and TCRdb retains in-frame clones only, with some absent. The sample holds 40,000 to 60,000 clones, approximately 92% seen once. Sequences were derived from CD4+ T cells from peripheral blood mononuclear cells, sampled in the third trimester of pregnancy. Receptors originate from a female donor with multiple sclerosis, enrolled in a pregnancy study.

The rearrangement links TRBV7-3 to TRBJ2-3; D remains unclear. The V gene's germline CDR1 is SGHTA and CDR2 FQGTGA. The CDR3 consists of 15 residues. V was cut by 2 bases and J by 6 bases, with 15 bases left in between. The CDR3 protein is CASSLGGPASDTQYF. The CDR3 coding sequence is TGTGCCAGCAGCTTAGGTGGCCCAGCGTCTGATACGCAGTATTTT.

The table lists this clone with a count of one. The chain carries TRBV7-2 and TRBJ1-5; D perhaps matches TRBD1 (5 bases). This CDR3 contains 13 residues. From germline, CDR1 is SGHTA and CDR2 FQGNSA. The ends were cut back, 5 bases at V and 5 bases at J, with 10 bases in the middle. The CDR3 DNA is TGTGCCAGCAGCCCCGGGGGGGATCAGCCCCAGCATTTT. This gives the protein CASSPGGDQPQHF.